This TCR beta chain was observed in a study of glioma-infiltrating T cells after dendritic cell vaccination. Study-level background: Treatment, given 2003 to 2012, was autologous tumor lysate-pulsed dendritic cell vaccination.

Primers: 60 V beta forward and 13 J beta reverse. Here immunoSEQ multiplex PCR was the method, and the copy in TCRdb shows in-frame clones only, minus some. This sample has about 10,000 clones, with around 84% found just once. Time point meaning: after dendritic cell vaccination, including at tumor progression/relapse. All glioblastoma patients lacked an isocitrate dehydrogenase mutation. The CDR3 runs 14 residues. Germline V gene lookup returns CDR1 SGHTA and CDR2 FQGTGA. V lost 5 bases to trimming and J lost 4 bases; unmatched junction nucleotides: 7. The rearrangement links TRBV7-3 to TRBJ1-1, with 7 bases lining up with TRBD1. The TCR originated in a human donor with glioblastoma. Sequences were derived from blood, sampled after dendritic cell vaccination. The CDR3 spells CASSKQTGSTEAFF. The CDR3 DNA follows: TGTGCCAGCAGCAAGCAGACAGGGTCCACTGAAGCTTTCTTT.